This T cell receptor (beta chain) derives from a study of blood T cell repertoires in COVID-19. Study as a whole: Samples came from the United States, Italy and Spain, spanning acute and convalescent COVID-19. PBMCs, B-cell-depleted T cells, or T cells were the source of the cDNA or gDNA that made up the material.

The CDR3 spans 15 residues. V shed 5 bases, J shed 4 bases, and the junction held 9 bases outside the gene matches. The germline V gene has CDR1 SGHRS and CDR2 YFSETQ. Original processing methods: Using reference gene primer amplification, nucleated cell counts were estimated. Clones were read by immunoSEQ multiplex PCR, and TCRdb kept only the in-frame ones, dropping some. V, J and clone size reflect that table, while D and trimming were determined from the DNA. The sample yields around 100,000 clones, over 75% seen once. The rearrangement joins TRBV5-1 to TRBJ2-1; TRBD1 aligns across 7 bases. This receptor was taken from a human donor with acute or convalescent COVID-19. The donor label of this sample is uncertain. The sample consisted of peripheral blood. CDR3 protein: CASRTGTDVYNEQFF. The CDR3 DNA follows: TGCGCCAGCAGAACCGGGACAGATGTATACAATGAGCAGTTCTTC.